The clone carrying this TCR beta chain was seen many times. Its antigen is still unknown. The 5'RACE template-switching step produced TCR cDNA and added a universal primer site and UMIs. TCRdb processed the 5' RACE reads anew with MiXCR; each CDR3 protein has one entry. The sample includes under 550,000 distinct CDR3 sequences, around a fifth seen only once; the top ten take approximately 15%. This CDR3 has 16 amino acids. CDR1 is LGHNA, CDR2 YNFKEQ, per germline. With 1 base clipped from V and 2 bases from J, the junction kept 1 base outside the gene matches. The sample comes from a study of T cells after yellow fever vaccination. Study findings and constraints: Abundant clonotypes from the bulk population could contaminate FACS-sorted repertoires. Booster sampling recovered most clones from primary vaccination (around 96% CD4, around 88% CD8). Few clonotypes appeared in both CD4 and CD8 compartments.

V is TRBV4-2 and J is TRBJ2-3; 12 positions agree with TRBD2. Sequenced material: PBMCs, taken roughly 20 days after the first yellow fever vaccination. The receptor was isolated from a man younger than 35 who received the YFV17D yellow fever vaccine. The DNA for the CDR3 is TGTGCCAGCAGCCAAGGGACTAGCGGGGCCACAGATACGCAGTATTTT. It is translated as CASSQGTSGATDTQYF.